Listed here is a single T cell receptor (beta chain). Original data processing: Reference gene primer amplification gave nucleated cell count estimates. Some clones are missing from TCRdb's copy, which holds only in-frame ones; the method was immunoSEQ multiplex PCR. V and J calls and clone size come straight from that table; D and trimming were deduced from the DNA. Of 300,000 to 400,000 clones in the sample, 90% were seen once. The sample is drawn from a study of blood T cell repertoires in COVID-19. Patients of the Seattle cohort, enrolled during active infection, were followed longitudinally. Germline assignment: CDR1 SGHDT and CDR2 YYEEEE. The CDR3 sequence is 15 residues long. The V end lost 4 bases, the J end lost 1 base, and 14 bases lay between the germline ends.

The receptor was derived from a woman in her twenties or thirties with COVID-19, enrolled during active disease. The sample consisted of peripheral blood. V gene TRBV5-6 combines with J gene TRBJ1-1; D gene uncertain. The CDR3 DNA sequence: TGTGCCAGCAGCCGTCCCGACATGGAGAACACTGAAGCTTTCTTT. Translated: CASSRPDMENTEAFF. Combining the CDR3 with reference TRBV5-6 and TRBJ1-1 gives the whole variable domain DAGVTQSPTHLIKTRGQQVTLRCSPKSGHDTVSWYQQALGQGPQFIFQYYEEEERQRGNFPDRFSGHQFPNYSSELNVNALLLGDSALYLCASSRPDMENTEAFFGQGTRLTVV.